This T cell receptor beta chain was captured by sequencing in a study of T cell responses to AZD1222 COVID-19 vaccine. Study conclusions and caveats: Targets within unmutated variant regions were reportedly found for nearly half of spike-specific TCRs. Across spike, vaccine-associated CD4 TCRs were found, dominant at 160-218 and 743-854. There were repertoire samples only from the period after the peak T cell response. At baseline, just 5 or 6 AZD1222 recipients tested seropositive.

This table comes from immunoSEQ multiplex PCR, and its TCRdb copy is limited to in-frame clones, with some not included. The sample records roughly 50,000 clones, 70% to 90% being singletons. Germline CDR1 GTSNPN, CDR2 SVGIG (reference sequence). Trimming removed 2 bases at V and 5 bases at J, with 10 bases between. This CDR3 region has 13 residues. Comment on this clone: Its antigen remains unidentified.

The clonotype originates from an adult who received the AZD1222 COVID-19 vaccine. This sample comprised peripheral blood, obtained 28 days after the second AZD1222 dose. This chain links TRBV30 with TRBJ2-1, with D uncertain. The CDR3 here is CAWSSVNHNEQFF. CDR3 bases: TGTGCCTGGAGTTCGGTGAATCACAATGAGCAGTTCTTC.